Sequencing of this T cell receptor beta chain was carried out in a study of shared clonotypes between healthy human individuals. Sequenced by immunoSEQ multiplex PCR; TCRdb stores in-frame clones only, minus some. This sample yields 2 million to 2.5 million clones, of which about 95% are seen a single time; roughly 1% belongs to the top ten. Germline V CDR1 and CDR2: MNHEY, SVGAGI. The junction had 3 bases not matched to a gene; V was cut back by 5 bases and J by 4 bases. The CDR3 extends over 14 amino acids. As defined, naive CD8 cells were CD45RO-negative and positively selected for CCR7, with terminally differentiated effector memory CD45RA+ cells excluded.

The V and J genes are TRBV6-5 and TRBJ2-1; 9 positions match TRBD2. Sequencing used naive CD8+ T cells sorted from blood. The receptor was isolated from a man younger than 35 in good health. CDR3 residues: CASSEREAYNEQFF. Here the CDR3 DNA reads TGTGCCAGCAGTGAGCGGGAGGCATACAATGAGCAGTTCTTC.